This T cell receptor beta chain was recovered during a study of control samples from healthy donors and cancer patients. Using immunoSEQ multiplex PCR, the repertoire was profiled, and TCRdb retains in-frame clones only, with some absent. Of tens of thousands of clones listed, about 89% are singletons. CDR1 and CDR2 from the germline V gene are KGHSH and LQKENI. This CDR3 spans 16 amino acids. Between the trimmed V and J ends, which lost 2 bases and 4 bases, there was a span of 15 bases. The V and J genes are TRBV18 and TRBJ1-3, with D hard to call. This TCR derives from a woman aged 60-70 years in good health. The specimen sequenced was blood. CDR3 sequence (DNA): TGTGCCAGCTCACCAGGACGGTTGGACGGAGGAAACACCATATATTTT. Translating it yields CASSPGRLDGGNTIYF.